This section outlines one T cell receptor (beta chain) sequence together with its context. The target of this receptor is not known. Base quality data are lacking; no much larger clone is found one base away. These data are taken from a study of blood T cells in healthy people across ages (dated by TCRdb to the mid-2010s). For the study in its entirety: In model experiments, roughly one uniquely barcoded TCR beta cDNA molecule per two T cells was captured by template switching. The study measured age-related changes in TCR beta repertoire diversity using deep sequencing normalized with unique cDNA molecular identifiers. The donors were split into four age groups: young (average 16 years), middle-aged (about 40), aged (approximately 60) and long-lived (under 90). To avoid experimental bias, donors of different ages were randomly spread across the sequencing lanes. Two additional independent replicas of 1 million unique cDNA reads from the same blood draw were analyzed for two donors (one aged 18 to 30 and one aged 80 or older).

The donors were roughly 40 Caucasian individuals from Russia, aged roughly 6 to 90 years, who were systemically healthy. Approximately 9.3 milliliters of peripheral blood were drawn from each donor into EDTA-treated Vacutainer tubes. PBMCs were isolated by Ficoll-Paque density-gradient centrifugation, with at least 6 million obtained per sample. Trizol reagent was used to extract total RNA from the PBMCs, yielding at least 6 micrograms per sample. The percentages of naive CD45RAhigh/CD27high T cells were determined by flow cytometry on a PBMC aliquot from every donor. What the authors observed across the whole study: Bulk unsorted PBMC profiling prevented conclusive comparison of naive and antigen-experienced compartments. Because the CMV infection status of the donors was unknown, age-related changes in expanded clonotypes may potentially have been confounded. Compared with the aged group, the long-lived group had more naive CD4+ T cells, fewer expanded clones and increased TCR diversity, a pattern suggesting age selection. Observed TCR beta diversity per million T cells fell roughly linearly with age, and a significant reduction was already apparent by age around 40. A strong correlation was found between observed TCR beta diversity and the percentage of naive T cells measured by flow cytometry. Estimates of total diversity based on one million sequenced T cells were considered lower bounds and underestimates.

The receptor library was made with 5' RACE. The sample was run on an Illumina HiSeq 2500. A second roughly 6 to 12 cycle PCR used a sample-barcoded 5' primer and a J-beta primer mix. A unique molecular identifier was introduced onto each TCR beta cDNA molecule by a template-switch 5' adaptor carrying 12 random nucleotides. At least 2.5 million CDR3-containing paired-end reads were obtained from each sample. First-strand cDNA synthesis was performed from all RNA using the Mint cDNA synthesis kit, with priming by a TRBC-specific oligonucleotide. Following uracil-DNA glycosylase treatment, all cDNA underwent a first 18-cycle PCR with the universal primers M1SS and BC2_uni_R. The authors' pipeline ran thus. For normalization, 1 million high-quality reads were randomly selected from each sample, with every read carrying a distinct molecular identifier. Reads with shared molecular identifiers were discarded instead of being binned into consensus sequences. MiTCR, with a Q25 quality threshold and the strictest error-elimination algorithm, was used for CDR3 identification, clonotype clustering and error correction. A nonparametric unseen species model with Euler transformation was used to estimate a lower bound on total TCR beta diversity. TCRdb reran the public reads through fastp at Q25 and MiXCR, keeping productive beta chains. Every entry covers one CDR3 protein and lists the most common genes and DNA from its rows. The authors' filters were not applied to this entry. The sample table shows some 1.1 million distinct CDR3 sequences, and roughly two fifths are seen once. The ten biggest clones cover around 13% of the sample.

The origin of this receptor is a man younger than 35 in good health. The specimen sequenced was blood.

The CDR3 is CASRETGLTDTQYF. The nucleotide sequence is TGTGCCAGCAGAGAGACAGGGCTAACAGATACGCAGTATTTT. The sequence links TRBV2 to TRBJ2-3, with 7 bases aligning to TRBD1. The CDR3 has 14 amino acids, counting the end cysteine and phenylalanine. The DNA shown is the 42-base CDR3, in frame from base 1. The germline V and J ends show losses of 6 bases and 3 bases respectively, and no gene match explains 6 bases of the junction. The germline V gene supplies CDR1 SNHLY and CDR2 FYNNEI.